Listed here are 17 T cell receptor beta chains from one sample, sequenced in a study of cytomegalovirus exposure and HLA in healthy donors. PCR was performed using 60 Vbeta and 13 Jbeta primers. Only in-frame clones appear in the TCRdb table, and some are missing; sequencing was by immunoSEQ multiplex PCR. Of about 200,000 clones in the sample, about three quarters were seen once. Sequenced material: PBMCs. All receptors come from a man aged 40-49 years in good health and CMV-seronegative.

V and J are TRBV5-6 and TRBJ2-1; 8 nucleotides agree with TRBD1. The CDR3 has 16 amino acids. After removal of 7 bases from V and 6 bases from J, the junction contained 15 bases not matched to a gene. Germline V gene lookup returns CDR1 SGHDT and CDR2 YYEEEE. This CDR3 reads CASARDTGGLTNEQFF. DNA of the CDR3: TGTGCCAGCGCGAGGGATACAGGGGGTCTAACCAATGAGCAGTTCTTC. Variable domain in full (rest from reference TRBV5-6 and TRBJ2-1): DAGVTQSPTHLIKTRGQQVTLRCSPKSGHDTVSWYQQALGQGPQFIFQYYEEEERQRGNFPDRFSGHQFPNYSSELNVNALLLGDSALYLCASARDTGGLTNEQFFGPGTRLTVL.

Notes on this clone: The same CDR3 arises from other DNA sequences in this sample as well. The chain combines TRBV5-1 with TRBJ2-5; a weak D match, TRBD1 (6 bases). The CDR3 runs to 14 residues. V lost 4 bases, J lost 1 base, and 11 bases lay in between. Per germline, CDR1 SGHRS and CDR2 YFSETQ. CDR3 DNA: TGCGCCAGCAGCCTCGGGACAAGCCAAGAGACCCAGTACTTC. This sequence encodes CASSLGTSQETQYF.

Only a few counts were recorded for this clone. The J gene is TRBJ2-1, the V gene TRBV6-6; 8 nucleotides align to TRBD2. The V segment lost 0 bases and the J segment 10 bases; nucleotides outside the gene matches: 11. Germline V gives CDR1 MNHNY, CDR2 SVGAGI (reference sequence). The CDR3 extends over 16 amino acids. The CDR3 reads CASSYSTGRGGWEQFF. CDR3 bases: TGTGCCAGCAGTTACTCCACCGGGAGGGGAGGCTGGGAGCAGTTCTTC.

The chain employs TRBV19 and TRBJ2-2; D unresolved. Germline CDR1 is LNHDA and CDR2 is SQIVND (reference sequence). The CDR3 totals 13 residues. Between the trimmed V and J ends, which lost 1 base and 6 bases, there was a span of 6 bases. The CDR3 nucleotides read TGTGCCAGTAGTATAGCGGTTTCCGGGGAGCTGTTTTTT. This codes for CASSIAVSGELFF. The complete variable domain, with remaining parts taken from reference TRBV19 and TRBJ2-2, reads DGGITQSPKYLFRKEGQNVTLSCEQNLNHDAMYWYRQDPGQGLRLIYYSQIVNDFQKGDIAEGYSVSREKKESFPLTVTSAQKNPTAFYLCASSIAVSGELFFGEGSRLTVL.

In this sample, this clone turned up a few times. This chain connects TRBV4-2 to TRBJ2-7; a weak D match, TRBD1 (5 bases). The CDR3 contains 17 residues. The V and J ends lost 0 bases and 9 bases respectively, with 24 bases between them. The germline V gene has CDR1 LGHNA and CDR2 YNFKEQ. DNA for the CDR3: TGTGCCAGCAGCCAAGAATTGATTGGCAGGGTGGGATTGGGGCAGTACTTC. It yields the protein CASSQELIGRVGLGQYF.

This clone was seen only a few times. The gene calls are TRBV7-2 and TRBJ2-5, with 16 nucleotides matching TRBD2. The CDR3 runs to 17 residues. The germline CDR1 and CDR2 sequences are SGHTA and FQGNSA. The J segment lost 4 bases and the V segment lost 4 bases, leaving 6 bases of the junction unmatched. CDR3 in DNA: TGTGCCAGCAGCTACGGGACTAGCGGGGGGGTACGAGAGACCCAGTACTTC. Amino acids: CASSYGTSGGVRETQYF.

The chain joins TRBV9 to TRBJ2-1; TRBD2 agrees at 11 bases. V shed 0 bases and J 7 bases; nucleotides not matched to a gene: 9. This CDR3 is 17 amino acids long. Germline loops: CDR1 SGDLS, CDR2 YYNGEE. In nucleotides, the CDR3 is TGTGCCAGCAGCGTAGAGTCTCTAGCGGGGGGCGGAAATGAGCAGTTCTTC. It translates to CASSVESLAGGGNEQFF.

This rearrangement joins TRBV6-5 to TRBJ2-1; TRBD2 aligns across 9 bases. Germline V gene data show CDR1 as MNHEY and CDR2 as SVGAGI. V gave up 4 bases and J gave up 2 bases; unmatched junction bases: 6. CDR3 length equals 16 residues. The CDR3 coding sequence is TGTGCCAGCAGTTTAGGGGCTAGCGGGGCCTACAATGAGCAGTTCTTC. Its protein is CASSLGASGAYNEQFF.

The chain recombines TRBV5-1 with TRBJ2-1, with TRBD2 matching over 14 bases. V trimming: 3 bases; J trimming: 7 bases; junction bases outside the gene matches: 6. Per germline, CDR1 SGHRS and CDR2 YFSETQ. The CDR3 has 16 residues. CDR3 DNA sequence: TGCGCCAGCAGCTCGAGACTAGCGGGGGGGCAGAATGAGCAGTTCTTC. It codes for CASSSRLAGGQNEQFF.

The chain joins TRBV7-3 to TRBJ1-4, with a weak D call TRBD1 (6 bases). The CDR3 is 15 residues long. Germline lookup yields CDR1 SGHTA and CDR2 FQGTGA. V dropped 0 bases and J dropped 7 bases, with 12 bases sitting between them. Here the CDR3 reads CASSLTGGAGEKLFF. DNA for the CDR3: TGTGCCAGCAGCTTAACTGGGGGGGCAGGTGAAAAACTGTTTTTT.

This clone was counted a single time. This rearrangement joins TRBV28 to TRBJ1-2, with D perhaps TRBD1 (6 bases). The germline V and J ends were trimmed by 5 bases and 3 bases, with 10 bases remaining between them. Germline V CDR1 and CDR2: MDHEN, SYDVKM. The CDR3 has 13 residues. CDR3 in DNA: TGTGCCAGCAGTCGCCCAGGGGACTATGGCTACACCTTC. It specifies CASSRPGDYGYTF.

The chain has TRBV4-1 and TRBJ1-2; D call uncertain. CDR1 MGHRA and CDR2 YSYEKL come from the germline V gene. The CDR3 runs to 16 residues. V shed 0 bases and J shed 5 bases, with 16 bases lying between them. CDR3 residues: CASSQEEALLNYGYTF. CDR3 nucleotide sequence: TGCGCCAGCAGCCAAGAGGAGGCCCTCTTGAATTATGGCTACACCTTC.

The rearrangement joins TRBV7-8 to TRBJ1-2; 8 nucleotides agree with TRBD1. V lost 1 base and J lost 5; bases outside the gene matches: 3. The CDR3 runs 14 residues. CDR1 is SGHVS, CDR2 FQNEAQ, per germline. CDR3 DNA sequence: TGTGCCAGCAGCTTAGGGACAGGGAGTTATGGCTACACCTTC. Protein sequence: CASSLGTGSYGYTF. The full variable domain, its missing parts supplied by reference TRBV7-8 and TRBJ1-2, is GAGVSQSPRYKVAKRGQDVALRCDPISGHVSLFWYQQALGQGPEFLTYFQNEAQLDKSGLPSDRFFAERPEGSVSTLKIQRTQQEDSAVYLCASSLGTGSYGYTFGSGTRLTVV.

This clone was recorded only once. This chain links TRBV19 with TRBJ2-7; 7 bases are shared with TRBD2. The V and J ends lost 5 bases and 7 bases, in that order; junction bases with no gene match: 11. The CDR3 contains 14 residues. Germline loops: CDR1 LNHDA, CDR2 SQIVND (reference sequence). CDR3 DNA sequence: TGTGCCAGTAGTCCTGGGGGGGGGACTACGGAGCAGTACTTC. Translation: CASSPGGGTTEQYF.

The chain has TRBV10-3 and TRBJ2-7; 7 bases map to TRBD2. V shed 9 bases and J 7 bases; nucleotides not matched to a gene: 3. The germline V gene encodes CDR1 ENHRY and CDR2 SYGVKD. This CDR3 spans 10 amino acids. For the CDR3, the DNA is TGTGCCATACCCGGGAGGGAGCAGTACTTC. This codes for CAIPGREQYF.

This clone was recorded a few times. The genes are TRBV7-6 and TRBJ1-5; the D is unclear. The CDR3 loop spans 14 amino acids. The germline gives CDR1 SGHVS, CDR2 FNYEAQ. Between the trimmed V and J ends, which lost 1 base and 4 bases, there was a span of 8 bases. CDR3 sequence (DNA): TGTGCCAGCAGCTTAGATGTAGCAAATCAGCCCCAGCATTTT. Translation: CASSLDVANQPQHF.

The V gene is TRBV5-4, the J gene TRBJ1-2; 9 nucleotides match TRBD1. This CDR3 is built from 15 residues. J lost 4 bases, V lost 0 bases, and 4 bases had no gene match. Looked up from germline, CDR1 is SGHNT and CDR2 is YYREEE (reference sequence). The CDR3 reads CASSLGGQGTYGYTF. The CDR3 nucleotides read TGTGCCAGCAGCTTGGGGGGACAGGGAACCTATGGCTACACCTTC.